This T cell receptor beta chain was observed in a study of blood T cell repertoires in COVID-19 (dated by TCRdb to 2020 to 2022). Study-level background: Collaborator samples came from the United States, Italy and Spain and covered acute and convalescent phases of COVID-19. The prospective study material was composed of cDNA or gDNA derived from T cells, B-cell-depleted T cells, or PBMCs. Deeply sampled blood TCRbeta repertoires from subjects exposed to, actively infected with, or recovered from COVID-19 were included in the dataset. The repertoires were made available in a free public database intended to serve as a resource for research on the immune response to SARS-CoV-2. The samples were drawn from the first 160 participants of the ongoing ImmuneRACE study and from 1,254 subjects provided by 6 global collaborators. Nearly every sample came with metadata listing a de-identified subject ID, COVID-19 status, age in years and sex. Where available, HLA class I and class II types were taken from metadata supplied by the sample provider and were not determined by assay-based typing.

The germline V gene (reference sequence) supplies CDR1 LNHDA and CDR2 SQIVND. The CDR3 contains 14 residues, cysteine and phenylalanine counted. The retained sequence is limited to the CDR3, 42 bases, with the frame set at the first base. Here V drops 4 bases and J drops 2 bases, and the junction holds 3 bases not matched to any gene. In Seattle, one collaborating source enrolled patients while the infection was active and tracked those patients longitudinally over the course of disease. Collaborating institutions collected whole blood in K2EDTA tubes following their own protocols. For TCRbeta analysis, collaborators shipped samples in one of three forms: frozen whole blood, isolated PBMCs, or DNA extracted from either of those sample types. What the authors observed across the whole study: The amount of clinical and demographic metadata varied by source and participant and was provided uncurated.

TCRbeta CDR3 regions were amplified from genomic DNA by means of the immunoSEQ Assay, a bias-controlled multiplex PCR. On the study's bioinformatics: The number of nucleated cells in each sample was estimated from the amplification of reference gene primers within the assay. To quantify the absolute abundance of each unique TCRbeta CDR3 rearrangement, sequence reads were collapsed and filtered. For each sample, productive Simpson clonality was calculated as the square root of Simpson's diversity index across productive rearrangements. The table was pulled from immuneACCESS by TCRdb, which kept in-frame rearrangements only. Such tables lose some clones; where checked, under half of the loss comes from unresolved V genes, and the rest has no known cause. That table supplies the V and J calls and clone size; D and trimming were determined from the DNA. The sample yields over 150,000 clones; approximately 85% were counted once. 8% to 9% of the sample comes from the top ten.

This clone has just one count. Its antigen remains unidentified. Base qualities are missing; no much larger clone stands one base away. The source is a woman aged 60 to 75 with COVID-19, enrolled during active disease. Recombination joined TRBV19 with TRBJ2-5; 8 central nucleotides agree with TRBD2. What was sequenced was peripheral blood. The nucleotide sequence is given as TGTGCCAGTAGTAGAGCGGGGGCACAAGAGACCCAGTACTTC. Its product reads: CASSRAGAQETQYF.